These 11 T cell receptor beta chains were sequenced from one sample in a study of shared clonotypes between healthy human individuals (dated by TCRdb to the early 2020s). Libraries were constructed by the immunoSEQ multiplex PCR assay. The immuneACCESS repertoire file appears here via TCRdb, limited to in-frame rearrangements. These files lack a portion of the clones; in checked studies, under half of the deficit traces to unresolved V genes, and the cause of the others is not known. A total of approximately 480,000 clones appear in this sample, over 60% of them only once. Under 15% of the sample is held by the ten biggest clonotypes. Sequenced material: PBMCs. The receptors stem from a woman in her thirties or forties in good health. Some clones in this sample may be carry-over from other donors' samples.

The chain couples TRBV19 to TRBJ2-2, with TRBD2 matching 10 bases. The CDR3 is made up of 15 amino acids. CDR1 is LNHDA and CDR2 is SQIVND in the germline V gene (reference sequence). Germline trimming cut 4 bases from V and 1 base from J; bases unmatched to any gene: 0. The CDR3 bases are TGTGCCAGTAGTAGGACTAGCGGGAACACCGGGGAGCTGTTTTTT. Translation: CASSRTSGNTGELFF.

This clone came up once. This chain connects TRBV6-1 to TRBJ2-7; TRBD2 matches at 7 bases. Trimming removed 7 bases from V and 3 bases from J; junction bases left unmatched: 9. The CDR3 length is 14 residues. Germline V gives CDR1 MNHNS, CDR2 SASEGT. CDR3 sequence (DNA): TGTGCCAGCACCGAGGGAGGGATCGGCTACGAGCAGTACTTC. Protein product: CASTEGGIGYEQYF.

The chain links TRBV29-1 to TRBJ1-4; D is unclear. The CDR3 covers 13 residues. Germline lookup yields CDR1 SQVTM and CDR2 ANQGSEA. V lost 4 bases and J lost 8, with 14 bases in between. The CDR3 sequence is CSVGWAGVEKLFF. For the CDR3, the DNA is TGCAGCGTTGGATGGGCAGGTGTCGAAAAACTGTTTTTT.

In DNA, the CDR3 is TGCGCCAGCAGCCAGGAAAACAAGGTCACGTACTTC. Protein product: CASSQENKVTYF. This sequence joins TRBV4-1 and TRBJ2-5; D unresolved. V was shortened by 3 bases and J by 13 bases, with 15 bases between the two germline ends. Germline CDR1 MGHRA, CDR2 YSYEKL. The CDR3 covers 12 residues.

The CDR3 DNA is TGTGCCAGCTCACCACCCAACGGGTATGGCTACACCTTC. Its translation is CASSPPNGYGYTF. The genes are TRBV18 and TRBJ1-2; D gene unclear. V shed 0 bases and J shed 5 bases, with 7 bases lying between them. The CDR3 runs 13 residues. Germline values: CDR1 KGHSH, CDR2 LQKENI.

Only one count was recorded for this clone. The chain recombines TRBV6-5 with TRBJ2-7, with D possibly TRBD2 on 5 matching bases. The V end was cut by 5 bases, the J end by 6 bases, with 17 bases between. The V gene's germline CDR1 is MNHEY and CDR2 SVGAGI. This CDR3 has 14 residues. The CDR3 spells CASSRSGSRSEQYF. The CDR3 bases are TGTGCCAGCAGTCGGAGCGGATCACGCTCCGAGCAGTACTTC.

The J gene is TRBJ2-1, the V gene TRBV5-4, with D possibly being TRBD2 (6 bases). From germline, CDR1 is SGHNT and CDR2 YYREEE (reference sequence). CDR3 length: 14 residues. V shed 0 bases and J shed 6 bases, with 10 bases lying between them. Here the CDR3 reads CASSLEAGINEQFF. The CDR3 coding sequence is TGTGCCAGCAGCTTGGAGGCGGGGATCAATGAGCAGTTCTTC.

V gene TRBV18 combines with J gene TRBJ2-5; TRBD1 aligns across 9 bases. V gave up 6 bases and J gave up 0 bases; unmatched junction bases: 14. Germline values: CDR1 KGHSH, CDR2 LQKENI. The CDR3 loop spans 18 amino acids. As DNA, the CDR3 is TGTGCCAGCTCGTACAATTCCGGGACAGGGTATGACCAAGAGACCCAGTACTTC. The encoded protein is CASSYNSGTGYDQETQYF. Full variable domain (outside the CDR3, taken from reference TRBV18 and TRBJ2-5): NAGVMQNPRHLVRRRGQEARLRCSPMKGHSHVYWYRQLPEEGLKFMVYLQKENIIDESGMPKERFSAEFPKEGPSILRIQQVVRGDSAAYFCASSYNSGTGYDQETQYFGPGTRLLVL.

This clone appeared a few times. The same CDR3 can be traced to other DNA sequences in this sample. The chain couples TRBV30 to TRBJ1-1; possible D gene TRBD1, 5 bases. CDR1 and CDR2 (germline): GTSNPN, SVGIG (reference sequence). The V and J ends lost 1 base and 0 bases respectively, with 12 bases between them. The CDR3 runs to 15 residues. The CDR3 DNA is TGTGCCTGGAGTGGGGGGGTATGGGTGAACACTGAAGCTTTCTTT. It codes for CAWSGGVWVNTEAFF.

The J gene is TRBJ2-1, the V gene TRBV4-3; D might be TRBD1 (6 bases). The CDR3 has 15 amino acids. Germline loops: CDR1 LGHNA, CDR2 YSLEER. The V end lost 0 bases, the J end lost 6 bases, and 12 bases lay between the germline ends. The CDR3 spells CASSQDGAGVNEQFF. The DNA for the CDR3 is TGCGCCAGCAGCCAAGATGGGGCAGGGGTCAATGAGCAGTTCTTC.

Written as DNA, the CDR3 is TGTGCCAGCAGTCCGTCAGGGGGTGAGACCCAGTACTTC. The encoded protein is CASSPSGGETQYF. The gene calls are TRBV6-1 and TRBJ2-5, with 7 bases lining up with TRBD1. The germline CDR1 and CDR2 sequences are MNHNS and SASEGT. V was clipped by 5 bases and J by 5 bases; unmatched bases: 5. This CDR3 comprises 13 residues.